Following are 17 T cell receptor beta chains from one sample sequenced in a study of blood T cells in healthy people across ages. The second PCR ran about 6 to 11 cycles with a sample-barcoded 5' primer and J-beta primers. TCRdb itself ran the 5' RACE reads through MiXCR, one entry per CDR3 protein. The sample shows under 2 million distinct CDR3 sequences, about 32% of them seen only once. Sequenced sample: blood. The origin of the receptors is a woman in her 30s in good health.

The chain employs TRBV6-2 or TRBV6-3 and TRBJ2-7, with 7 bases lining up with TRBD1. The CDR3 is 15 amino acids. V shed 7 bases, J shed 2 bases, and the junction held 11 bases outside the gene matches. Looked up from germline, CDR1 is MNHEY and CDR2 is SVGEGT. The chain's CDR3 is CASTQDRTKPYEQYF. CDR3 bases: TGTGCCAGCACCCAGGACAGGACGAAACCCTACGAGCAGTACTTC.

The chain uses TRBV9 and TRBJ2-1, with D tentatively TRBD2 (5 bases). The V and J ends lost 0 bases and 5 bases respectively, with 18 bases between them. This CDR3 has 17 residues. Per the germline V gene, CDR1 is SGDLS and CDR2 is YYNGEE. The CDR3 DNA is TGTGCCAGCAGCGTAGCTGACGGGGAATTCCCCAACAATGAGCAGTTCTTC. Its protein product is CASSVADGEFPNNEQFF.

In its sample, this clonotype was seen a few times. The V and J genes are TRBV24-1 and TRBJ2-5; D is unresolved. The CDR3 length is 13 residues. The germline V and J ends were trimmed by 3 bases and 5 bases, with 9 bases remaining between them. Germline loops: CDR1 KGHDR, CDR2 SFDVKD. In nucleotides, the CDR3 is TGTGCCACCAGTGATCCCGGATGGGAGACCCAGTACTTC. Translating it yields CATSDPGWETQYF.

This clonotype occurred many times. This chain joins TRBV20-1 and TRBJ1-5, with D possibly matching TRBD1 (6 bases). The CDR3 runs to 17 residues. Trimming removed 3 bases from V and 3 bases from J, with 21 bases in between. Germline CDR1 is DFQATT and CDR2 is SNEGSKA (reference sequence). This CDR3 reads CSASPPRSGDFNQPQHF. The CDR3 coding sequence is TGCAGTGCTAGTCCCCCCCGGTCAGGGGACTTCAATCAGCCCCAGCATTTT.

As concerns this clonotype: One base away lies a much larger clone, so this may be a sequencing read error. The CDR3 DNA reads TGTGCCAGCAGCCCCGTGACAGGGTTCTACGAGCAGTACTTC. Its protein product is CASSPVTGFYEQYF. The chain links TRBV5-6 to TRBJ2-7, with TRBD1 matching 7 bases. From germline, CDR1 is SGHDT and CDR2 YYEEEE. The J segment lost 3 bases and the V segment lost 4 bases, leaving 7 bases of the junction unmatched. This CDR3 comprises 14 residues.

The chain recombines TRBV3-1 with TRBJ2-7; TRBD1 agrees at 10 bases. Germline loops: CDR1 LGHDT, CDR2 YNNKEL (reference sequence). Germline trimming cut 5 bases from V and 4 bases from J; bases unmatched to any gene: 11. CDR3 length: 16 amino acids. The DNA of the CDR3 is TGTGCCAGCAGCATTCAGCCGGGACAGGGGAATTACGAGCAGTACTTC. Translation gives CASSIQPGQGNYEQYF.

The V call is TRBV5-1, the J call TRBJ2-3; 8 nucleotides match TRBD2. In germline, CDR1 is SGHRS, CDR2 YFSETQ. CDR3 length: 15 amino acids. V shed 3 bases and J 1 base; nucleotides not matched to a gene: 4. The CDR3 reads CASSSAGEGTDTQYF. DNA of the CDR3: TGCGCCAGCAGCTCAGCGGGAGAGGGCACAGATACGCAGTATTTT.

In this sample, this clonotype turned up a few times. The J gene is TRBJ1-5, the V gene TRBV12-3 or TRBV12-4; D not resolved. The CDR3 has 13 residues. The germline V and J ends were trimmed by 8 bases and 7 bases, with 15 bases remaining between them. The CDR3 bases are TGTGCCAGCGCCTTATTTGGGGAACAGCCCCAGCATTTT. Translating gives CASALFGEQPQHF.

The chain is built from TRBV6-4 and TRBJ2-5, with D possibly called TRBD1 or TRBD2 (5 bases each). Deletions cut 0 bases from V and 1 base from J, with 9 bases between. CDR1 and CDR2 from the germline V gene are MRHNA and SNTAGT. The CDR3 extends over 15 amino acids. The CDR3: CASSDSPGPQETQYF. Here the CDR3 DNA reads TGTGCCAGCAGTGACTCGCCGGGACCCCAAGAGACCCAGTACTTC.

The chain uses TRBV2 and TRBJ1-5; 7 positions agree with TRBD1. V dropped 6 bases and J dropped 3; count of bases not matched to a gene: 5. The germline V gene has CDR1 SNHLY and CDR2 FYNNEI. The CDR3 consists of 14 residues. CDR3 sequence reads: CASSATGNNQPQHF. In nucleotides, the CDR3 is TGTGCCAGCAGCGCGACAGGGAACAATCAGCCCCAGCATTTT.

About this clonotype itself: A read error is possible here, since a much larger clone lies one base away. This chain connects TRBV15 to TRBJ1-2; perhaps TRBD1 as D (6 bases). This CDR3 is 12 amino acids long. The germline CDR1 and CDR2 sequences are LNHNV and YYDKDF (reference sequence). The chain's CDR3 is CATSRRGDGHTF. CDR3 coding DNA: TGTGCCACCAGCAGGAGGGGGGATGGCCACACCTTC.

In DNA, the CDR3 is TGCGCCAGCAGCCCAGCAGGGGAAGGGCCCCAGCATTTT. This codes for CASSPAGEGPQHF. V is TRBV5-1 and J is TRBJ1-5; a weak D match, TRBD1 (6 bases). The V gene's germline CDR1 is SGHRS and CDR2 YFSETQ. Trimming left V 4 bases short and J 9 bases short, with 14 bases between. CDR3 size: 13 residues.

The chain links TRBV11-1 to TRBJ2-1; 8 nucleotides match TRBD2. The V gene's germline CDR1 is SGHAT and CDR2 FQDESV (reference sequence). The ends lost 6 bases at V and 2 bases at J; junction bases unmatched: 12. CDR3 length: 17 amino acids. The CDR3 sequence: CASSRLGRGATYNEQFF. The DNA of the CDR3 is TGTGCCAGCAGTCGATTGGGGCGGGGGGCAACCTACAATGAGCAGTTCTTC.

The chain carries TRBV24-1 and TRBJ2-7, with 7 bases that match TRBD2. The V gene end was trimmed by 9 bases and the J gene end by 2 bases; junction bases not matched to a gene: 3. CDR1 and CDR2 (germline): KGHDR, SFDVKD. This CDR3 region has 12 residues. The CDR3 loop reads CATSSGTYEQYF. CDR3 nucleotide sequence: TGTGCCACCTCTAGCGGAACCTACGAGCAGTACTTC.

This clonotype was counted only a few times. The J gene is TRBJ2-3, the V gene TRBV9; the D gene is possibly TRBD2 (5 bases). The CDR3 sequence is 16 residues long. V lost 3 bases and J lost 0, with 14 bases in between. CDR1 is SGDLS, CDR2 YYNGEE, per germline. This CDR3 reads CASSAPAASSTDTQYF. The DNA for the CDR3 is TGTGCCAGCAGCGCCCCAGCGGCGTCTAGCACAGATACGCAGTATTTT.

This clonotype was detected many times. The chain carries TRBV3-1 and TRBJ2-3, with 13 bases matching TRBD2. The CDR3 spans 16 residues. The J segment lost 5 bases and the V segment lost 5 bases, leaving 7 bases of the junction unmatched. CDR1 and CDR2 from the germline V gene are LGHDT and YNNKEL (reference sequence). CDR3 sequence reads: CASSTTSGGYGDTQYF. In DNA, the CDR3 is TGTGCCAGCAGCACGACTAGCGGGGGGTATGGAGATACGCAGTATTTT.

This clonotype was recorded a few times. The gene calls are TRBV4-1 and TRBJ2-3; D uncertain. The V and J ends lost 5 bases and 4 bases respectively, with 10 bases between them. The germline gives CDR1 MGHRA, CDR2 YSYEKL. The CDR3 is made up of 13 amino acids. The CDR3 sequence: CASSSFMADTQYF. The CDR3, as DNA: TGCGCCAGCAGCTCCTTTATGGCAGATACGCAGTATTTT.